This T cell receptor beta chain was retrieved from a study of blood T cell repertoires in COVID-19 (TCRdb year 2020). Background on the whole study: Collaborator samples came from the United States, Italy and Spain and covered acute and convalescent phases of COVID-19. Deeply sampled blood TCRbeta repertoires from subjects exposed to, actively infected with, or recovered from COVID-19 were included in the dataset. The repertoires were released in a freely available public database meant as a resource for research on the immune response to SARS-CoV-2. Sample metadata almost always included a de-identified subject ID, COVID-19 status, age in years and sex. The samples were drawn from the first 160 participants of the ongoing ImmuneRACE study and from some 1,300 subjects provided by 6 global collaborators. HLA class I and class II types, where available, came from metadata supplied by the sample provider rather than from assay-based typing. The material from the prospective study consisted of cDNA or gDNA derived from T cells, B-cell-depleted T cells, or PBMCs.

CDR1 MNHEY and CDR2 SVGAGI were looked up in the germline V gene. V is trimmed back by 8 bases and J by 8 bases, and the junction contains 12 bases that no gene match accounts for. Reading from cysteine to phenylalanine, the CDR3 counts 15 amino acids. Left in the record is the CDR3 DNA by itself, 45 bases read in frame from the first base. One collaborating source in Seattle enrolled patients while the patients were actively infected and followed the patients over time throughout the course of disease. Collaborating institutions collected whole blood in K2EDTA tubes following their own protocols. For TCRbeta analysis, collaborators shipped samples in one of three forms: frozen whole blood, isolated PBMCs, or DNA extracted from either of those sample types. TCRbeta CDR3 regions were amplified from genomic DNA using the immunoSEQ Assay, a bias-controlled multiplex PCR. In the source study's methods: Nucleated cell counts per sample were estimated from amplification of reference gene primers within the assay. To quantify the absolute abundance of each unique TCRbeta CDR3 rearrangement, sequence reads were collapsed and filtered. For each sample, productive Simpson clonality was calculated as the square root of Simpson's diversity index across productive rearrangements. TCRdb took over this immuneACCESS table, retaining in-frame rearrangements with V and J assigned. Such tables are incomplete; in checked studies, under half of the missing clones stem from an unresolved V gene, and the remainder is unexplained. V, J and clone size reflect that table, while D and trimming were determined from the DNA. The sample data list approximately 480,000 clones, and 85% to 90% of these were observed just once. Of the sample, 0.7% to 1% falls within the top ten clones.

What the work shows at the level of the full study, not this receptor alone: The quantity of clinical and demographic metadata differed by source and by participant and was supplied without curation.

In regard to this clone: The specificity of this receptor is unknown. No quality values exist for individual bases; no much larger clone is one base distant.

This clonotype was sampled from a man younger than 35 with COVID-19, enrolled during active disease. The sequenced sample consisted of peripheral blood. Recombination linked TRBV6-5 to TRBJ1-5; 10 bases in the junction line up with TRBD1. The nucleotide sequence reads as follows: TGTGCCAGCCGTCCCGGGACAGGGGCAACTGAGCCCCAGCATTTT. It is translated as CASRPGTGATEPQHF.